The sequence of this T cell receptor beta chain was determined in a study of human T cells and chemical hapten exposure (TCRdb year 2021). At the level of the whole study: For sensitization, 2% DPC in acetone was applied to a 2 cm by 2 cm area of upper inner arm skin. Blood was sampled from patients pre-sensitization (week 0) and at 2, 6 and about 24 weeks after DPC sensitization. Throughout the study period of around 24 weeks, patients also received therapeutic DPC doses to the scalp every week. Peripheral blood TCR repertoire changes were tracked in vivo in alopecia patients during primary and secondary sensitization to the hapten diphenylcyclopropenone (DPC). Libraries were pooled for sequencing, and per-sample TCR yields varied mainly because of small differences in library volumes within the pool. Alopecia areata with under or over 50% scalp involvement, alopecia totalis and alopecia universalis were represented in the patient cohort, which was mostly female. Patch testing was done on the upper back using Finn chambers containing 0.01% DPC, and results were scored after 6 days according to International Contact Dermatitis Research Group standards. Twenty-nine alopecia patients provided blood for TCR sequencing at one to four time points (pre-sensitization, 2, 6 and 24 weeks). The paper as a whole reports these results and caveats: Expanded TCRs formed significantly more large CDR3 similarity clusters than pre-sensitization or healthy control sets, consistent with antigen-driven responses. All patients had alopecia, a presumed autoimmune disease, so their immune response might differ from that of healthy individuals. After repeated subsampling, changes were observed in the strength of the expansion versus patch-test correlation and in the threshold at which the correlation became significant. A positive correlation was found between the number of PT1 expanded TCRs and patch test score, with significance reached at thresholds 8, 16 and 32 but not 4. The number of TCRs above 1 in 1000 frequency did not change with DPC sensitization; there was no evidence of global repertoire structure alterations.

On this clonotype: This clone's antigen is unknown. No per-base quality is available; no much larger clone lies one base away.

The label giving this sample's time point can be read as: pre-sensitization, week 0. This specimen's treatment or condition label, per the study, means: therapeutic diphenylcyclopropenone sensitization with weekly scalp DPC. At every patch-test visit, the blood draw took place before the patch test was put on. To be eligible, patients had to be aged 18 to 70, diagnosed with alopecia and judged suitable for DPC therapy, while pregnant patients were excluded. Total RNA was extracted from unfractionated whole blood that had been collected in Tempus Blood RNA tubes. The trim is 0 bases for V and 6 bases for J, with a gap of 9 bases between the germline ends. For CDR1 and CDR2, the germline V gene (reference sequence) lists SGHKS and YYEKEE. The cysteine opens and the phenylalanine closes a CDR3 of 14 amino acids. Only the CDR3 portion is preserved as DNA: 42 bases, with reading frame beginning at the first base.

Libraries were constructed by RACE. TCRdb names NextSeq 500 as the instrument used. During library preparation, unique molecular identifiers were attached to individual cDNA molecules so that TCRs could be counted quantitatively and reproducibly. Each blood RNA sample was used to sequence both TCR alpha and TCR beta chains. Turning to the authors' computational methods: Samples had a median of approximately 96,000 TCRs, with a range from roughly 20,000 to 690,600. V, J and CDR3 annotation of the TCR reads was performed with the Decombinator software suite. For PS versus PT1 abundance plots, all samples were subsampled to the same number of TCRs (28,000). Expanded TCRs were defined as absent before sensitization and observed at least eight times at the 2-week time point. TCRdb reanalyzed the raw reads on its own, using fastp at Q25 for trimming and MiXCR for clone calling, and kept in-frame beta chains. Rows matching on CDR3 protein sequence are summarized as one entry with the most common DNA and genes. TCRdb's processing, not the study's, gives the V and J calls here. A total of roughly 380,000 distinct CDR3 sequences appear in this sample, more than 4.5% of them only once. The ten largest clones represent 2.6% of the sample.

The chain links TRBV5-5 with TRBJ1-4; TRBD1 is possibly the D segment (6 matching bases). Source: whole blood, taken in connection with sensitization to the hapten diphenylcyclopropenone (DPC). This TCR was recovered from a woman aged 45-65 years with alopecia areata. Some clones in this sample may be carry-over from other donors' samples. The CDR3 here reads CASSLGTADEKLFF. The DNA reads as follows: TGTGCCAGCAGCTTGGGGACAGCCGATGAAAAACTGTTTTTT.